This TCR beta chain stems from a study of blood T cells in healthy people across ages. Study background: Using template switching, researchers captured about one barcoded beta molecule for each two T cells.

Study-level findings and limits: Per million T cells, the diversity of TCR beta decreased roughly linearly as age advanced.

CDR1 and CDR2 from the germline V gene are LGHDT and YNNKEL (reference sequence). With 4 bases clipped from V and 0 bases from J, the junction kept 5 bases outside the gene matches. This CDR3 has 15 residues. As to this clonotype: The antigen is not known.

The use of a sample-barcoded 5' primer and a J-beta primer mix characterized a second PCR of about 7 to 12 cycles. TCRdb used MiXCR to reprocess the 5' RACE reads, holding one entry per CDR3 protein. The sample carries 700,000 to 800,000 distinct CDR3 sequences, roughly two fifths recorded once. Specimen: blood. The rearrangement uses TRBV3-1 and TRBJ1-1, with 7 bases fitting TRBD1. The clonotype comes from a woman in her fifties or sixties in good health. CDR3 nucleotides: TGTGCCAGCAGCCGCAGGGGGTCCTTGAACACTGAAGCTTTCTTT. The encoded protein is CASSRRGSLNTEAFF.